These T cell receptor beta chains were read from a single sample in a study of Graves' ophthalmopathy and Graves' hyperthyroidism. TCRdb reanalysed the multiplex PCR reads using MiXCR and keeps one entry per CDR3 protein. The sample contains roughly 230,000 distinct CDR3 sequences, approximately 21% of which appear only once. The source material was peripheral blood. The source is a woman aged 45 to 65 with Graves' ophthalmopathy. CDR3s leave out the opening cysteine and the closing phenylalanine or tryptophan.

v_gene: TRBV6-2/TRBV6-3; j_gene: TRBJ1-2; CDR3aa: ASSYSGGTHGYT
v_gene: TRBV2; j_gene: TRBJ1-5; CDR3aa: ASSDGNSNQPQH
v_gene: TRBV15; j_gene: TRBJ2-5; CDR3aa: ATSRDKSYQETQY
v_gene: TRBV28; j_gene: TRBJ1-1; CDR3aa: ASTKRAGVLPEAF
v_gene: TRBV12-3/TRBV12-4; j_gene: TRBJ2-7; CDR3aa: ASSFRQGGSYEQY
v_gene: TRBV5-6; j_gene: TRBJ1-2; CDR3aa: ASHRAQGDGYT
v_gene: TRBV7-8; j_gene: TRBJ1-6; CDR3aa: ASSSRQGPNPPLH
v_gene: TRBV7-2; j_gene: TRBJ2-7; CDR3aa: ASSLMGGVDEQY
v_gene: TRBV6-1; j_gene: TRBJ1-2; CDR3aa: ASSAPTANYGYT
v_gene: TRBV20-1; j_gene: TRBJ1-1; CDR3aa: SARSGGGPTEAF
v_gene: TRBV6-2/TRBV6-3; j_gene: TRBJ2-7; CDR3aa: ASSKDGGSFYEQY
v_gene: TRBV12-3/TRBV12-4; j_gene: TRBJ1-5; CDR3aa: ASSLVQAGEPQH
v_gene: TRBV12-3/TRBV12-4; j_gene: TRBJ1-5; CDR3aa: ASSLWGPQH
v_gene: TRBV9; j_gene: TRBJ2-7; CDR3aa: ASSVNDEQY
v_gene: TRBV20-1; j_gene: TRBJ2-3; CDR3aa: SARVGGLSTDTQY
v_gene: TRBV13; j_gene: TRBJ1-1; CDR3aa: ASSLFGVGTEAF
v_gene: TRBV15; j_gene: TRBJ2-5; CDR3aa: ATSGTGKGVEETQY
v_gene: TRBV28; j_gene: TRBJ2-4; CDR3aa: ASRTGGGNIQY
v_gene: TRBV11-2; j_gene: TRBJ2-3; CDR3aa: ASSGEQSE
v_gene: TRBV6-2/TRBV6-3; j_gene: TRBJ2-7; CDR3aa: ASSPAAPTLYEQY
v_gene: TRBV12-3/TRBV12-4; j_gene: TRBJ2-5; CDR3aa: ASSPLYLGPSVETQY
v_gene: TRBV7-9; j_gene: TRBJ1-1; CDR3aa: ASSPPPTEAF
v_gene: TRBV30; j_gene: TRBJ1-6; CDR3aa: AWSVPHVDSPLH
v_gene: TRBV19; j_gene: TRBJ2-2; CDR3aa: ATREYTGELF
v_gene: TRBV7-2; j_gene: TRBJ1-2; CDR3aa: ASSSSGYYGYT
v_gene: TRBV20-1; j_gene: TRBJ2-7; CDR3aa: SARPLGLGGVYEQY
v_gene: TRBV12-3/TRBV12-4; j_gene: TRBJ1-6; CDR3aa: ASSPAQSSYNSPLH
v_gene: TRBV20-1; j_gene: TRBJ2-7; CDR3aa: SASPGQGFEQY
v_gene: TRBV28; j_gene: TRBJ1-2; CDR3aa: ASSPPGGYT
v_gene: TRBV6-1; j_gene: TRBJ1-5; CDR3aa: ASGMSRVNQPQH
v_gene: TRBV5-1; j_gene: TRBJ1-1; CDR3aa: ASSLQGNTEAF
v_gene: TRBV30; j_gene: TRBJ1-6; CDR3aa: AWERDNSPLH
v_gene: TRBV5-1; j_gene: TRBJ2-5; CDR3aa: ASSLGGGTKETQY
v_gene: TRBV6-1; j_gene: TRBJ2-5; CDR3aa: ASSDGATGGMGETQY
v_gene: TRBV5-1; j_gene: TRBJ2-2; CDR3aa: ASSQNTGELF
v_gene: TRBV12-3/TRBV12-4; j_gene: TRBJ1-1; CDR3aa: ASSFKVLNTEAF
v_gene: TRBV19; j_gene: TRBJ1-1; CDR3aa: ASSRRDIQPF
v_gene: TRBV20-1; j_gene: TRBJ1-2; CDR3aa: SARDTGTYGYT
v_gene: TRBV11-2; j_gene: TRBJ2-7; CDR3aa: ASSLGPQGYEQY
v_gene: TRBV19; j_gene: TRBJ2-4; CDR3aa: ASSPARAKNIQY
v_gene: TRBV6-1; j_gene: TRBJ2-5; CDR3aa: AGSEARGRGDHETQY
v_gene: TRBV12-3/TRBV12-4; j_gene: TRBJ1-6; CDR3aa: ASTRDRDPYNSPLH
v_gene: TRBV4-3; j_gene: TRBJ2-7; CDR3aa: ASSQDAGSSYEQY
v_gene: TRBV28; j_gene: TRBJ1-1; CDR3aa: ASSPSDGQGNTEAF
v_gene: TRBV6-1; j_gene: TRBJ1-1; CDR3aa: ASRDRGANTEAF
v_gene: TRBV12-3/TRBV12-4; j_gene: TRBJ2-6; CDR3aa: ASSLRTGGLPGANVLT